What follows describes a single T cell receptor (beta chain). Donors were grouped by their self-reported clinical history. Symptom resolution, clearance, or two negative PCRs marked donors in Cohort 3 as recovered. This entry is derived from a study of blood T cell repertoires in COVID-19. As for the study in general: T cells, B-cell-depleted T cells, or PBMCs provided the cDNA or gDNA that served as material.

Produced via immunoSEQ multiplex PCR; TCRdb's table is partial and in-frame only. Of around 300,000 clones in the sample, 87% are singletons; the top ten hold 6% to 6.5%. Sequenced material: PBMCs or T cells enriched from blood (not recorded which). The sequence came from a woman aged 40 to 50 who had recovered from COVID-19.

Here the CDR3 reads CAWATSARYEQYF. The CDR3 bases are TGTGCCTGGGCTACTAGCGCGAGATACGAGCAGTACTTC. J is TRBJ2-7 and V is TRBV30; 7 nucleotides match TRBD2. This CDR3 has 13 amino acids. Germline V gene data show CDR1 as GTSNPN and CDR2 as SVGIG (reference sequence). Losses at the gene ends were 5 bases for V and 4 bases for J; bases not matched to a gene: 8.